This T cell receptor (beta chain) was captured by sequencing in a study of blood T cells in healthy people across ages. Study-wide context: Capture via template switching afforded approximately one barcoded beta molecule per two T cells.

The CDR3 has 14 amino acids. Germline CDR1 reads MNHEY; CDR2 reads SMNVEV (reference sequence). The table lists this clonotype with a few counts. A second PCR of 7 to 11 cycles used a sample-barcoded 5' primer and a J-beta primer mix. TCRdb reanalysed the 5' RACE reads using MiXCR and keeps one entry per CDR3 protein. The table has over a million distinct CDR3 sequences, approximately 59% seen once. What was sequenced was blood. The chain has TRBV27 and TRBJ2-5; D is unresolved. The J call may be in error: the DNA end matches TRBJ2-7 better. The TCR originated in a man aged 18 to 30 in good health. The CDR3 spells CASSTLGPLYEQYF. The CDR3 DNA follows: TGTGCCAGCAGTACCCTCGGTCCCCTCTACGAGCAGTACTTC.